These 12 T cell receptor beta chains share one sample of origin, sequenced in a study of T cells in Graves' hyperthyroidism and ophthalmopathy. Amplified TCR beta CDR3 regions derived from RNA transcripts. HTBI primers were employed in a first-round RT-PCR of the TCR CDR3. TCRdb recomputed calls from the multiplex PCR reads with MiXCR, one row per CDR3 protein. The sample yields some 500,000 distinct CDR3 sequences, about 16% seen once. The sequenced sample was blood. All receptors come from a woman aged 25 to 39 with Graves' ophthalmopathy.

This clonotype was recorded at least ten times. The chain joins TRBV10-3 to TRBJ1-1, with 7 bases identical to TRBD1. This CDR3 comprises 15 residues. Germline V gene data show CDR1 as ENHRY and CDR2 as SYGVKD. V gave up 2 bases and J gave up 3 bases; unmatched junction bases: 6. CDR3 region: CAISERGGAYTEAFF. The CDR3 coding sequence is TGTGCCATCAGTGAGCGAGGGGGCGCGTACACTGAAGCTTTCTTT.

This clonotype has just a few counts. This sequence joins TRBV6-2 or TRBV6-3 and TRBJ2-6; D unresolved. CDR3 size: 15 residues. Trimming shortened V by 2 bases and J by 2 bases, and 7 bases separated the two germline ends. Germline assignment: CDR1 MNHEY and CDR2 SVGEGT. Here the CDR3 reads CASSYLRAGANVLTF. In nucleotides, the CDR3 is TGTGCCAGCAGTTACCTCCGGGCTGGGGCCAACGTCCTGACTTTC.

This clonotype was observed many times. The chain has TRBV5-1 and TRBJ2-1; 9 bases are a match to TRBD2. This CDR3 comprises 15 residues. The trim removed 4 bases at V and 5 bases at J, leaving 7 bases unmatched. Germline CDR1 reads SGHRS; CDR2 reads YFSETQ. The CDR3 nucleotides read TGCGCCAGCAGCCCAGCCCCTAGCGGGAACAATGAGCAGTTCTTC. It is translated as CASSPAPSGNNEQFF.

This clonotype was counted ten times or more. J is TRBJ1-1 and V is TRBV29-1; D might be TRBD1 (5 bases). V was trimmed by 4 bases and J by 4 bases, leaving 7 bases between them. This CDR3 has 11 amino acids. Germline-derived CDR1 and CDR2 are SQVTM and ANQGSEA. The CDR3 nucleotides are TGCAGCGTTGTCAGGGCCACTGAAGCTTTCTTT. It translates to CSVVRATEAFF.

This clonotype turned up a few times. The gene calls are TRBV24-1 and TRBJ2-1; D unresolved. The CDR3 length is 13 residues. Deletions cut 1 base from V and 14 bases from J, with 14 bases between. Germline V gene sequence: CDR1 KGHDR, CDR2 SFDVKD. DNA for the CDR3: TGTGCCACCAGTGATTTTAGGACCGGCCAAAAGTTCTTC. This codes for CATSDFRTGQKFF.

This clonotype was detected ten times or more. The CDR3 loop reads CSAEPGQYNEQFF. CDR3 nucleotide sequence: TGCAGTGCTGAACCGGGACAGTACAATGAGCAGTTCTTC. V and J are TRBV20-1 and TRBJ2-1; 7 bases are a match to TRBD1. The CDR3 has 13 residues. Trimming took 5 bases from V and 4 from J; bases not matched to a gene: 5. Germline CDR1 reads DFQATT; CDR2 reads SNEGSKA (reference sequence).

This clonotype was picked up a small number of times. The CDR3 bases are TGTGCCAGCAGCCAAGATTGGGGGCTAGCGGGGAGCTCCTACGAGCAGTACTTC. Protein: CASSQDWGLAGSSYEQYF. The V gene is TRBV14, the J gene TRBJ2-7, with TRBD2 matching over 9 bases. The CDR3 is 18 residues long. Germline loops: CDR1 SGHDN, CDR2 FVKESK. The J segment lost 0 bases and the V segment lost 0 bases, leaving 9 bases of the junction unmatched.

Many counts were recorded for this clonotype. The chain recombines TRBV6-2 or TRBV6-3 with TRBJ2-1; D is uncertain. The CDR3 runs 15 residues. The V gene's germline CDR1 is MNHEY and CDR2 SVGEGT. V lost 2 bases, J lost 5 bases, and 13 bases lay in between. In DNA form, the CDR3 reads TGTGCCAGCAGTTACACCCTGGGAAGTGACAATGAGCAGTTCTTC. This sequence encodes CASSYTLGSDNEQFF.

This clonotype was counted ten times or more. The J gene is TRBJ2-1, the V gene TRBV7-2; D not resolved. There are 16 residues in the CDR3. Germline loops: CDR1 SGHTA, CDR2 FQGNSA. V dropped 0 bases and J dropped 4 bases, with 13 bases sitting between them. The CDR3 DNA sequence: TGTGCCAGCAGCTTAGCCGGCCAGGACCTTTACAATGAGCAGTTCTTC. Amino acid sequence: CASSLAGQDLYNEQFF. Supplemented by reference TRBV7-2 and TRBJ2-1, the full variable domain reads GAGVSQSPSNKVTEKGKDVELRCDPISGHTALYWYRQSLGQGLEFLIYFQGNSAPDKSGLPSDRFSAERTGGSVSTLTIQRTQQEDSAVYLCASSLAGQDLYNEQFFGPGTRLTVL.

This clonotype has at least ten counts. A read error may produce the germline difference seen at one junction end. The rearrangement links TRBV25-1 to TRBJ2-2; maybe TRBD1 (6 bases). Germline V gene lookup returns CDR1 MGHDK and CDR2 SYGVNS. This CDR3 has 13 residues. The CDR3 sequence is CASSEEGVGKLFF. The DNA of the CDR3 is TGTGCCAGCAGTGAAGAGGGGGTCGGGAAGCTGTTTTTT.

This clonotype was seen at least ten times. This rearrangement joins TRBV5-1 to TRBJ2-1; 11 bases are a match to TRBD2. This CDR3 is built from 14 residues. With V trimmed by 4 bases and J by 8 bases, 5 bases remained unmatched. Germline values: CDR1 SGHRS, CDR2 YFSETQ. CDR3 in DNA: TGCGCCAGCAGCGTTACTAGCGGGAGCTATGAGCAGTTCTTC. Translating gives CASSVTSGSYEQFF.

The chain couples TRBV20-1 to TRBJ2-7; D is possibly TRBD1 (5 bases). The V and J ends lost 5 bases and 0 bases respectively, with 20 bases between them. The length of the CDR3 is 16 residues. The germline V gene encodes CDR1 DFQATT and CDR2 SNEGSKA (reference sequence). CDR3: CSAATKTTASSYEQYF. The DNA for the CDR3 is TGCAGTGCTGCTACCAAAACGACAGCGAGCTCCTACGAGCAGTACTTC.